These 6 T cell receptor beta chains came from one sample sequenced in a study of T cells in Graves' hyperthyroidism and ophthalmopathy. Researchers took RNA transcripts and amplified the TCR beta CDR3 regions from them. With the HTBI primer set, the TCR CDR3 went through a first round of RT-PCR. TCRdb analysed the multiplex PCR reads with MiXCR anew, one entry per CDR3 protein. This sample has about 700,000 distinct CDR3 sequences, with about 45% found just once. Sequenced sample: peripheral blood or thyroid tissue (not recorded which). These receptors were obtained from an adult man with Graves' disease, either hyperthyroidism or ophthalmopathy (not recorded which).

As regards this clonotype: This could be a read error, since a much larger clone is one nucleotide away. The V gene is TRBV20-1, the J gene TRBJ1-5, with 9 nucleotides matching TRBD1. CDR3 length equals 12 residues. Germline assignment: CDR1 DFQATT and CDR2 SNEGSKA (reference sequence). In nucleotides, the CDR3 is TGCAGCGTTGACAGGGGGGCCAGGGCCCAGCATTTT. Its protein product is CSVDRGARAQHF.

The chain has TRBV20-1 and TRBJ1-1; D is unresolved. The germline V gene encodes CDR1 DFQATT and CDR2 SNEGSKA (reference sequence). V gave up 3 bases and J gave up 7 bases, with 12 bases separating them. The CDR3 covers 12 residues. CDR3 protein: CSARAGMGEAFF. The CDR3 bases are TGCAGTGCTAGGGCCGGGATGGGTGAAGCTTTCTTT.

Of note for this clonotype: Possible read error: a much larger clone is one base away. The rearrangement uses TRBV2 and TRBJ1-6; a possible D gene is TRBD1 (5 bases). Germline V lookup: CDR1 SNHLY, CDR2 FYNNEI. The CDR3 sequence is 11 residues long. V gave up 6 bases and J gave up 14 bases, with 11 bases separating them. The CDR3 nucleotides read TGTGCCAGCAGAGGACCGGGGGCCCTCCACTTT. Translated, it gives CASRGPGALHF.

This chain joins TRBV7-3 and TRBJ1-2, with 10 bases aligning to TRBD1. With V trimmed by 6 bases and J by 6 bases, 7 bases remained unmatched. The germline V gene has CDR1 SGHTA and CDR2 FQGTGA. This CDR3 has 14 amino acids. In DNA form, the CDR3 reads TGTGCCAGCAGTGAAGTGACAGGGGGCGATGGCTACACCTTC. Translated: CASSEVTGGDGYTF. The variable domain in full, completed from reference TRBV7-3 and TRBJ1-2, reads GAGVSQTPSNKVTEKGKYVELRCDPISGHTALYWYRQSLGQGPEFLIYFQGTGAADDSGLPNDRFFAVRPEGSVSTLKIQRTERGDSAVYLCASSEVTGGDGYTFGSGTRLTVV.

Points on this clonotype: A read error may be the cause here, since a much bigger clone is one base away. The rearrangement joins TRBV7-9 to TRBJ1-1, with D perhaps matching TRBD1 (5 bases). The germline gives CDR1 SEHNR, CDR2 FQNEAQ (reference sequence). V was shortened by 9 bases and J by 0 bases, with 14 bases between the two germline ends. The CDR3 contains 14 residues. The CDR3 is CASMGGNMNTEAFF. The CDR3 coding sequence is TGTGCCAGTATGGGGGGAAATATGAACACTGAAGCTTTCTTT.

V and J are TRBV4-1 and TRBJ1-4; D uncertain. Trimming cost V 1 base and J 4 bases, with 10 bases left between them. Germline V gene sequence: CDR1 MGHRA, CDR2 YSYEKL. This CDR3 has 15 residues. CDR3: CASSQVGGYNEKLFF. CDR3 nucleotides: TGCGCCAGCAGCCAAGTAGGTGGATATAATGAAAAACTGTTTTTT.